This TCR beta chain comes out of a study of T cell responses to AZD1222 COVID-19 vaccine. General observations from the study: Only 5 or 6 individuals given AZD1222 were seropositive at baseline. Nearly half of spike-specific TCRs reportedly target variant regions that are unmutated in the B.1.351 and B.1.1.7 variants.

This clone showed up just a few times. The antigen is undetermined. Assay: immunoSEQ multiplex PCR; the TCRdb copy retains only in-frame clones and omits some. The repertoire holds about 70,000 clones, with roughly nine tenths as singletons. The CDR3 length is 14 residues. Looked up from germline, CDR1 is KGHDR and CDR2 is SFDVKD. Trimming pared 8 bases from V and 5 bases from J, leaving 16 bases between. This receptor was taken from an adult who received the AZD1222 COVID-19 vaccine. The chain couples TRBV24-1 to TRBJ2-3, with D perhaps matching TRBD2 (6 bases). Source: peripheral blood, taken 28 days after the second AZD1222 dose. CDR3 coding DNA: TGTGCCACCACGGACCGGGAGTCGGGAGATACGCAGTATTTT. Translation gives CATTDRESGDTQYF.